This T cell receptor beta chain originates from a study of cytomegalovirus exposure and HLA in healthy donors. The primer mix had 60 Vbeta and 13 Jbeta primers. Sequencing was performed with immunoSEQ multiplex PCR; in TCRdb, only in-frame clones are kept and a portion is missing. The table has 200,000 to 250,000 clones, 77% seen once. CDR1 and CDR2 (germline): LNHDA, SQIVND (reference sequence). The length of the CDR3 is 16 residues. Between the trimmed V and J ends, which lost 6 bases and 3 bases, there was a span of 20 bases. The sequence came from a woman aged 55 to 70 in good health and CMV-seropositive. The chain combines TRBV19 with TRBJ2-5; tentatively, D is TRBD1 (6 bases). The specimen was PBMCs. The CDR3 nucleotides read TGTGCCAGTAGAGGGTTCTTGGGGGACATAAAAGAGACCCAGTACTTC. Protein product: CASRGFLGDIKETQYF.